This T cell receptor beta chain emerged from a study of T cells after yellow fever vaccination (dated by TCRdb to between 2018 and 2021). Regarding the study in general: Libraries from fractions with low cell numbers were prepared with the SMART-Seq v4 Ultra Low Input RNA kit. To follow T-cell clones before and after primary and booster YFV17D yellow fever vaccination, bulk TCR alpha and beta repertoires were sequenced over time. Two healthy male donors made up the cohort, one aged 18 to 30 years and the other aged 30 to 40 years. Bulk PBMC replicates and cell subsets were isolated from blood drawn at multiple timepoints before and after both primary and secondary immunization.

Note on this clonotype: It lacks a known antigen. Per-base quality was not reported, and no clone a single base away is much larger than it.

This specimen's treatment or condition label, interpreted: live attenuated yellow fever vaccine strain. At each blood-draw timepoint, two biological replicates of bulk PBMCs were obtained. PBMCs were isolated from peripheral blood using a standard Ficoll-Paque protocol. TriZol was used to extract RNA from bulk PBMCs, from CD4 and CD8 fractions, and from dextramer-positive and dextramer-negative fractions. TCR cDNA was made using 5'RACE template switching, a step that added a universal primer site and unique molecular identifiers. Priming for cDNA synthesis came from both the TCR alpha and TCR beta constant segments. Library amplification used two PCR steps, and the second PCR step added sample barcodes and sequencing adapters. Libraries were sequenced on Illumina HiSeq 2500 (2x100 bp) or NovaSeq (2x150 bp). From the authors' description of their analysis: MIGEC was used to demultiplex reads and collapse the reads into UMI consensus sequences, and MiXCR was used for V(D)J alignment. Vaccine-responding clonotypes were defined with edgeR using replicate PBMC samples, requiring FDR below 0.01 and a log2 fold change above 5 up to day 15. Each bulk clonotype received a CD4 or CD8 identity based on whether the sequenced CD4 or CD8 repertoire contained that clonotype at higher abundance. TCRdb reprocessed the public reads (quality trimming at Q25 with fastp, clone calling with MiXCR) and kept in-frame beta chains. Duplicate CDR3 protein sequences are folded into a single record with the most common DNA and genes. For this entry, the V and J calls and clone size follow TCRdb and not the study's own pipeline. This sample comprises hundreds of thousands of distinct CDR3 sequences, 15% to 20% of them detected only once. Of the sample, 13% to 15% is held by the ten largest clones.

Overall results and qualifications from the work: A small share of clonotypes occurred in both CD4 and CD8 compartments, likely arising from convergent recombination. After the booster, most of the clones that had expanded following primary vaccination were detected again (96% of CD4 and around 88% of CD8), which suggests that memory was broadly maintained. Only a couple of donors were included in the study, so the extent to which the findings can be generalized is limited. FACS-sorted repertoires could contain abundant contaminating clonotypes from the bulk population, so computational filtering was required. Compared with the primary T-cell response, the secondary T-cell response was weaker but faster, peaking on day 5 rather than day 15.

The source was PBMCs, collected 15 days after the yellow fever booster vaccination. This receptor was taken from a young man who received the YFV17D yellow fever vaccine.

The CDR3 has the sequence CASSSGLAGVSYEQYF. The nucleotide sequence is TGTGCCAGCAGCTCGGGACTAGCGGGAGTTTCCTACGAGCAGTACTTC. The rearranged chain carries TRBV7-2 and TRBJ2-7, and 14 junctional nucleotides match TRBD2. The CDR3 contains 16 residues, cysteine and phenylalanine counted. Only the CDR3 portion is preserved as DNA: 48 bases, with reading frame beginning at the first base. CDR1 and CDR2, looked up from the germline V gene, are SGHTA and FQGNSA. Trimming removed 4 bases from V and 1 base from J; the gene matches leave 3 bases unexplained.